The sequence of this T cell receptor beta chain was determined in a study of blood T cell repertoires in COVID-19. The wider study: Acute and convalescent COVID-19 samples came from the United States, Italy and Spain. Sources were T cells, B-cell-depleted T cells, or PBMCs; the material itself was cDNA or gDNA.

Methods used by the authors: By means of reference gene primer amplification, nucleated cell counts were estimated. Measured with immunoSEQ multiplex PCR; TCRdb has only the in-frame clones, and not every one. The V and J calls and the clone size are those of that table, but D and trimming were determined from the DNA. The profile covers approximately 90,000 clones, with roughly 80% appearing a single time and roughly 24% taken by the ten largest. This receptor was identified in a human donor in a cohort sampled during active COVID-19. Material: peripheral blood.

The CDR3 loop reads CASRAGTGGLKLFF. The CDR3 nucleotides read TGTGCCAGCAGAGCCGGGACAGGGGGCCTGAAACTGTTTTTT. The V gene is TRBV6-5, the J gene TRBJ1-4, with 12 nucleotides matching TRBD1. V trimming: 6 bases; J trimming: 11 bases; junction bases outside the gene matches: 7. CDR3 length: 14 amino acids. The germline CDR1 and CDR2 sequences are MNHEY and SVGAGI.